Listed here is a single T cell receptor beta chain. Its antigen is unknown. This sample is part of a study of T cells in Graves' hyperthyroidism and ophthalmopathy. For the study at large: Specimen type is peripheral blood, collected at initial diagnosis prior to any treatment. Study-level results: Onset of ophthalmopathy came a median roughly 6.5 months after the model predicted it. Most thyroid clonotypes with frequency above 0.001 were detected in blood.

The TCR beta CDR3 regions underwent amplification using RNA transcripts as the source. First-round RT-PCR with HTBI primers amplified the TCR CDR3 region. TCRdb re-called the multiplex PCR reads with MiXCR, one entry per CDR3 protein. This sample has roughly 300,000 distinct CDR3 sequences; approximately 14% occur once, and the top ten carry 20% to 25%. Uncontrolled infections, other autoimmune diseases, pregnancy or lactation led to exclusion of patients. This sequence was found in a woman aged 25-40 years with Graves' hyperthyroidism. Sequenced input: blood.

In DNA, the CDR3 is TGCGCCAGCAATGAAACAGGGGGGACTGAAGCTTTCTTT. This sequence encodes CASNETGGTEAFF. The chain links TRBV4-1 to TRBJ1-1; 8 bases fit TRBD1. CDR3 length: 13 residues. Germline values: CDR1 MGHRA, CDR2 YSYEKL. J lost 5 bases, V lost 7 bases, and 6 bases had no gene match.